This T cell receptor beta chain was identified during a study of blood T cell repertoires in COVID-19 (dated by TCRdb to the early 2020s). At the level of the whole study: Samples covering the acute and convalescent phases of COVID-19 were provided by collaborators in the United States, Italy and Spain. The repertoires were released in a freely available public database meant as a resource for research on the immune response to SARS-CoV-2. The samples were drawn from two sources: the first 160 participants of the ongoing ImmuneRACE study, and 950 to 1,500 subjects contributed by 6 global collaborators. Where available, HLA class I and class II types were taken from metadata supplied by the sample provider and were not determined by assay-based typing. Deeply sampled blood TCRbeta repertoires from subjects exposed to, actively infected with, or recovered from COVID-19 were included in the dataset. Sample metadata almost always included a de-identified subject ID, COVID-19 status, age in years and sex. The material from the prospective study consisted of cDNA or gDNA derived from T cells, B-cell-depleted T cells, or PBMCs.

TCRbeta CDR3 regions were amplified from genomic DNA by means of the immunoSEQ Assay, a bias-controlled multiplex PCR. The authors processed their data as follows. The number of nucleated cells in each sample was estimated by amplification of reference gene primers within the assay. Sequence reads were collapsed and filtered to measure the absolute abundance of every unique TCRbeta CDR3 rearrangement. For each sample, productive Simpson clonality was calculated as the square root of Simpson's diversity index over productive rearrangements. As stored in TCRdb, this immuneACCESS dataset retains in-frame rearrangements with V and J assigned. A fraction of the clones does not appear; measured against another copy, unresolved V genes explain less than half of the discrepancy, and the remainder lacks a known reason. V, J and clone size are taken as reported in that table, and D and trimming were inferred from the DNA itself. This sample is represented by about 310,000 clones; 90% of them were singletons. 3.5% to 4.5% of the sample rests with the top ten.

What the authors observed across the whole study: How much clinical and demographic metadata was included differed by source and by participant, and the metadata was provided uncurated.

A word on this clone: Its recognized antigen is unknown. One base away there is no much larger clone; base qualities are not given.

Enrolling through a virtual design, the prospective study's participants ranged in age from roughly 18 to 95 years and lived across some 23 United States geographic areas. To assign participants to cohorts, the prospective study relied on clinical history that participants themselves reported in a screening survey and a study questionnaire. In the prospective study, whole blood, serum and a nasopharyngeal or oropharyngeal swab were collected from each participant by mobile phlebotomists. Over an approximately two-month period, participants in the prospective study had the option of providing additional blood draws and questionnaires. Before DNA extraction, prospective study blood samples were shipped either frozen or at room temperature. This receptor was taken from a woman younger than 35 with acute COVID-19. The specimen was PBMCs or T cells enriched from blood (not recorded which).

The CDR3 region reads CASSHPGANTEAFF. The bases are TGTGCCAGCAGCCATCCAGGGGCGAACACTGAAGCTTTCTTT. The chain is assembled from TRBV3-1 (or the pseudogene TRBV3-2) and TRBJ1-1, with TRBD1 as a weak D call on 6 bases. At the junction V is shortened by 3 bases and J by 1 base, with 9 bases in between. Looking up the germline V gene (reference sequence) yields CDR1 LGHDT and CDR2 YNNKEL. From cysteine to phenylalanine, the CDR3 is 14 amino acids long. Only CDR3 DNA is held: 42 bases, read in frame from base 1.